A selection of T cell receptor beta chains follows, all from one sample in a study of T cells in Graves' hyperthyroidism and ophthalmopathy. TCRdb ran MiXCR on the multiplex PCR reads and lists one entry per CDR3 protein. The sample records 300,000 to 450,000 distinct CDR3 sequences, around 20% being singletons. The specimen was blood. Source of these receptors: a man aged 18 to 30 with Graves' ophthalmopathy. Both conserved end residues are part of each CDR3. Each record gives: clone size, D gene, V gene, J gene, CDR3 protein, CDR3 DNA. The D gene is left open where the match is weak. Clone size, where shown, is once, few, many, or a class for clones that have expanded.

>few|NA|TRBV6-4|TRBJ1-1
CASSDPTQRNLGAFF
TGTGCCAGCAGTGACCCTACCCAGCGGAACCTTGGAGCTTTCTTT
>many|NA|TRBV5-1|TRBJ1-2
CASSLEGTESQYYGYTF
TGCGCCAGCAGCTTGGAAGGGACGGAGTCCCAATACTATGGCTACACCTTC
>NA|TRBD2|TRBV12-3/TRBV12-4|TRBJ2-5
CASSRTSGGTQETQYF
TGTGCCAGCAGTCGTACTAGCGGGGGGACACAAGAGACCCAGTACTTC
>NA|TRBD2|TRBV7-9|TRBJ2-7
CASSRDSSGGEQYF
TGTGCCAGCAGTCGGGACTCTAGCGGGGGTGAGCAGTACTTC
>many|TRBD1|TRBV6-1|TRBJ2-5
CASSPRTGGQTQYF
TGTGCCAGCAGTCCTCGGACAGGGGGGCAGACCCAGTACTTC
>many|TRBD2|TRBV6-1|TRBJ2-3
CASTSSSGGADTQYF
TGTGCCAGCACCTCGTCTAGCGGGGGGGCAGATACGCAGTATTTT
>NA|NA|TRBV24-1|TRBJ2-2
CATSKGPGAGELFF
TGTGCCACCAGTAAGGGACCGGGTGCCGGGGAGCTGTTTTTT
>once|TRBD2|TRBV7-9|TRBJ2-7
CASSRDSSGAAYEQYF
TGTGCCAGCAGTCGGGACTCTAGCGGGGCAGCCTACGAGCAGTACTTC
>once|NA|TRBV19|TRBJ1-5
CASSMGLWSTENQPQHF
TGTGCCAGTAGTATGGGGCTTTGGAGTACGGAGAATCAGCCCCAGCATTTT
>few|NA|TRBV18|TRBJ1-1
CASSPRRGFSWDTEAFF
TGTGCCAGCTCACCACGTCGGGGCTTCTCTTGGGACACTGAAGCTTTCTTT
>many|NA|TRBV11-2|TRBJ1-3
CASSLGTRSVGNTIYF
TGTGCCAGCAGCTTGGGGACCCGGTCGGTCGGAAACACCATATATTTT
>many|NA|TRBV7-6|TRBJ2-7
CASSLGGSAPYEQYF
TGTGCCAGCAGCTTAGGGGGCTCAGCGCCCTACGAGCAGTACTTC
>few|NA|TRBV18|TRBJ2-1
CASSVEDNEQFF
TGTGCCAGCAGCGTAGAAGACAATGAGCAGTTCTTC
>many|NA|TRBV5-1|TRBJ2-1
CASSPKEYNEQFF
TGCGCCAGCAGCCCAAAGGAATACAATGAGCAGTTCTTC
>few|TRBD2|TRBV7-3|TRBJ2-1
CASSLTAGGGPYNEQFF
TGTGCCAGCAGCTTAACAGCGGGGGGGGGACCGTACAATGAGCAGTTCTTC
>NA|TRBD2|TRBV7-9|TRBJ2-5
CASILDGAGGPEVTQYF
TGTGCCAGCATACTAGACGGGGCGGGAGGGCCTGAGGTGACCCAGTACTTC
>NA|NA|TRBV6-1|TRBJ2-7
CAASASYEQYF
TGTGCCGCATCGGCCAGTTACGAGCAGTACTTC
>NA|TRBD1|TRBV5-5|TRBJ1-4
CASSLLWTGGGKLFF
TGTGCCAGCAGCCTACTCTGGACAGGGGGCGGAAAACTGTTTTTT
>few|NA|TRBV13|TRBJ2-7
CASSSNLDGVSYEQYF
TGTGCCAGCAGCTCGAATCTTGATGGAGTGAGCTACGAGCAGTACTTC
>NA|NA|TRBV14|TRBJ2-7
CASSQLERLGQYF
TGTGCCAGCAGCCAACTAGAACGCTTGGGGCAGTACTTC
>NA|NA|TRBV24-1|TRBJ2-3
CATSDAVGALTSSTDTQYF
TGTGCCACCAGTGATGCTGTTGGGGCCCTAACATCTAGCACAGATACGCAGTATTTT
>many|TRBD2|TRBV27|TRBJ2-3
CASSPLRVAGGLRDTQYF
TGTGCCAGCAGTCCACTTAGGGTAGCGGGGGGCCTTAGAGATACGCAGTATTTT
>NA|NA|TRBV7-9|TRBJ1-2
CASSSFELYVTF
TGTGCCAGCAGCTCTTTTGAACTTTATGTCACCTTC
>NA|TRBD2|TRBV7-2|TRBJ2-5
CASSLSSGVGETQYF
TGTGCCAGCAGCTTATCTAGCGGGGTAGGGGAGACCCAGTACTTC
>many|NA|TRBV2|TRBJ2-4
CATWDVAKNIQYF
TGTGCCACCTGGGACGTAGCCAAAAACATTCAGTACTTC
>NA|NA|TRBV19|TRBJ1-5
CASTAVNQPQHF
TGTGCCAGTACGGCGGTCAATCAGCCCCAGCATTTT
>many|NA|TRBV5-1|TRBJ2-1
CASSFSTGHSYNEQFF
TGCGCCAGCAGCTTTTCTACGGGACACTCCTACAATGAGCAGTTCTTC
>NA|TRBD1|TRBV9|TRBJ1-5
CASSVDRGPYSNQPQHF
TGTGCCAGCAGCGTGGACAGGGGGCCCTACTCCAATCAGCCCCAGCATTTT
>many|NA|TRBV28|TRBJ1-2
CASSLGQYGYTF
TGTGCCAGCAGTTTAGGCCAGTATGGCTACACCTTC
>few|TRBD1|TRBV6-1|TRBJ1-2
CASSEGEGGYYGYTF
TGTGCCAGCAGTGAAGGAGAAGGGGGCTACTATGGCTACACCTTC
>NA|TRBD1|TRBV6-1|TRBJ1-1
CASSTRDSFEAFF
TGTGCCAGCAGTACCCGGGACAGTTTTGAAGCTTTCTTT
>many|NA|TRBV5-1|TRBJ2-3
CASSLESDRDAQYF
TGCGCCAGCAGCTTGGAGTCGGACCGCGACGCGCAGTATTTT
>NA|TRBD2|TRBV6-1|TRBJ2-2
CASRPPLAGGGTGELFF
TGTGCCAGCAGGCCCCCTCTAGCGGGGGGCGGGACCGGGGAGCTGTTTTTT
>NA|NA|TRBV5-1|TRBJ2-1
CASSFFLPGKSGEQFF
TGCGCCAGCAGCTTTTTTTTGCCAGGGAAAAGCGGTGAGCAGTTCTTC
>few|NA|TRBV12-3/TRBV12-4|TRBJ1-5
CASSRGTKLSQPQHF
TGTGCCAGCAGTCGGGGGACAAAACTCTCTCAGCCCCAGCATTTT
>many|TRBD1|TRBV27|TRBJ2-7
CASSSQQGASYEQYF
TGTGCCAGCAGTTCGCAACAGGGGGCATCCTACGAGCAGTACTTC
>NA|TRBD1|TRBV5-8|TRBJ1-1
CASSYTGGLEAFF
TGTGCCAGCAGCTATACAGGGGGCCTTGAAGCTTTCTTT
>many|NA|TRBV11-2|TRBJ2-5
CASSFAGVQETQYF
TGTGCCAGCAGCTTTGCCGGGGTCCAAGAGACCCAGTACTTC
>many|NA|TRBV7-2|TRBJ2-5
CASSRDWQETQYF
TGTGCCAGCAGCAGAGACTGGCAAGAGACCCAGTACTTC
>NA|NA|TRBV5-6|TRBJ2-3
CASSLAGGLADTQYF
TGTGCCAGCAGCTTGGCCGGGGGTCTAGCAGATACGCAGTATTTT
>NA|NA|TRBV27|TRBJ1-6
CASSREDNSPLHF
TGTGCCAGCAGTAGGGAGGATAATTCACCCCTCCACTTT
>NA|TRBD1|TRBV4-1|TRBJ2-5
CASSQPWTGRQETQYF
TGCGCCAGCAGCCAACCCTGGACAGGGAGGCAAGAGACCCAGTACTTC
>NA|NA|TRBV20-1|TRBJ1-1
CSAPTGGWEAFF
TGCAGTGCTCCGACGGGTGGGTGGGAAGCTTTCTTT
>many|NA|TRBV12-3/TRBV12-4|TRBJ1-5
CASSFGGQQPQHF
TGTGCCAGCAGTTTCGGGGGTCAGCAGCCCCAGCATTTT
>many|TRBD2|TRBV6-4|TRBJ2-1
CASSDSAGSYNEQFF
TGTGCCAGCAGTGACTCAGCGGGGTCCTACAATGAGCAGTTCTTC
>few|NA|TRBV6-5|TRBJ2-7
CASSYSAGADYEQYF
TGTGCCAGCAGTTACTCGGCGGGGGCCGATTACGAGCAGTACTTC
>NA|TRBD2|TRBV11-1|TRBJ2-1
CASSRLAGEFNEQFF
TGTGCCAGCAGCCGTCTAGCGGGAGAATTCAATGAGCAGTTCTTC
>NA|NA|TRBV20-1|TRBJ2-5
CSARDRVGGSETQYF
TGCAGTGCTAGAGATCGGGTAGGGGGGTCGGAGACCCAGTACTTC
>many|TRBD1|TRBV3-1|TRBJ1-3
CASSSTGSGNTIYF
TGTGCCAGCAGCTCGACAGGGTCTGGAAACACCATATATTTT
>NA|TRBD1|TRBV6-1|TRBJ2-7
CASSTYAGTGSYEQYF
TGTGCCAGCAGCACATATGCCGGGACAGGGTCCTACGAGCAGTACTTC
>many|TRBD1|TRBV11-2|TRBJ2-7
CASSFALGQGVFYEQYF
TGTGCCAGCAGCTTTGCTTTGGGGCAGGGGGTATTCTACGAGCAGTACTTC
>many|NA|TRBV7-9|TRBJ1-2
CASSLGTHLTF
TGTGCCAGCAGCTTAGGGACCCATCTCACCTTC